The T cell receptor beta chain described here comes from a study of CD8 T cells in Susac syndrome. In contrast to the negatively isolated CD8+ and CD4+ T cells, TEMRA cells were FACS-enriched. From germline, CDR1 is SGHVS and CDR2 FNYEAQ. The CDR3 is 15 amino acids. V lost 5 bases, J lost 4 bases, and 9 bases stayed unmatched. This clonotype was seen just once. Random hexamers served to reverse transcribe roughly 0.5 to 1 ug RNA. TCRdb redid the calling of the immunoSEQ multiplex PCR reads with MiXCR, one entry per CDR3 protein. The table has about 250,000 distinct CDR3 sequences, around 93% seen once.

The chain joins TRBV7-6 to TRBJ1-1; TRBD1 matches 8 bases. The receptor was derived from a human donor with multiple sclerosis. Sequenced input: CD4+ T cells from PBMCs. Here the CDR3 reads CASSLGQGLGTEAFF. The CDR3 nucleotides are TGTGCCAGCAGCCTCGGACAGGGTTTAGGCACTGAAGCTTTCTTT.